This TCR beta chain comes out of a study of T cells after yellow fever vaccination. CDR1 SGHTA and CDR2 FQGNSA come from the germline V gene. Trimming shortened V by 1 base and J by 10 bases, and 11 bases separated the two germline ends. There are 13 residues in the CDR3. One entry per CDR3 protein, called by TCRdb with MiXCR from the 5' RACE reads. The sample holds some 340,000 distinct CDR3 sequences, roughly a tenth seen once. Only a few counts were recorded for this clonotype. The TCR comes from a man younger than 35 who received the YFV17D yellow fever vaccine. V usage is TRBV7-2 and J usage is TRBJ2-1; D gene unclear. Material: CD4+ T cells sorted from PBMCs, obtained 45 days after the yellow fever booster vaccination. The CDR3 is CASSLGIATEQFF. CDR3 DNA: TGTGCCAGCAGCTTAGGGATTGCTACCGAGCAGTTCTTC.